This T cell receptor beta chain was observed in a study of T cell responses to AZD1222 COVID-19 vaccine. The study's findings and limits: The study identified only five or six AZD1222 recipients as seropositive at baseline.

Measured with immunoSEQ multiplex PCR; TCRdb has only the in-frame clones, and not every one. Of roughly 170,000 clones listed, roughly 94% are singletons. In the case of this clone: Its matching antigen is unknown.

The CDR3 spans 15 residues. J gave up 0 bases and V 6 bases, and 5 bases lay outside the gene matches. The germline gives CDR1 MNHEY, CDR2 SVGAGI. J is TRBJ1-5 and V is TRBV6-5, with 7 bases fitting TRBD1. The TCR was taken from an adult who received the AZD1222 COVID-19 vaccine. The material sequenced was peripheral blood, taken 28 days after the second AZD1222 dose. CDR3 DNA sequence: TGTGCCAGCAGACCGGGACAGTATAGCAATCAGCCCCAGCATTTT. This codes for CASRPGQYSNQPQHF.